Following are 22 T cell receptor beta chains from one sample sequenced in a study of control samples from healthy donors and cancer patients. Sequencing used immunoSEQ multiplex PCR; TCRdb keeps in-frame clones, though not all of them. The repertoire has roughly 79,000 clones, approximately 84% of them found once; the top ten carry about 14%. What was sequenced was blood. These receptors were obtained from a man aged 45-60 years in good health.

V is TRBV11-3 and J is TRBJ2-3; TRBD1 agrees at 7 bases. The V gene's germline CDR1 is SGHNT and CDR2 YENEEA. V lost 5 bases, J lost 6 bases, and 14 bases stayed unmatched. CDR3 size: 16 residues. CDR3 region: CASSPSTGARIDTQYF. The CDR3 DNA reads as TGTGCCAGCAGCCCATCCACAGGGGCGAGGATTGATACGCAGTATTTT.

As DNA, the CDR3 is TGTGCCAGCAGCCCCTGGGGACTAGCGGCTAGTAGCTCCTACAATGAGCAGTTCTTC. It translates to CASSPWGLAASSSYNEQFF. The genes are TRBV4-2 and TRBJ2-1, with 11 bases that match TRBD2. J gave up 0 bases and V 4 bases, and 11 bases lay outside the gene matches. Germline V CDR1 and CDR2: LGHNA, YNFKEQ. The length of the CDR3 is 19 residues.

The chain joins TRBV28 to TRBJ2-3; tentative D call: TRBD2 (5 bases). V was shortened by 6 bases and J by 2 bases, with 12 bases between the two germline ends. The germline V gene has CDR1 MDHEN and CDR2 SYDVKM. The CDR3 has 14 amino acids. CDR3 in amino acids: CASRGYRDTDTQYF. The CDR3 DNA is TGTGCCAGCAGAGGTTACCGGGACACAGATACGCAGTATTTT.

The rearrangement links TRBV7-9 to TRBJ1-1, with D possibly matching TRBD1 (6 bases). CDR1 and CDR2 from the germline V gene are SEHNR and FQNEAQ (reference sequence). V was trimmed by 4 bases and J by 2 bases, leaving 14 bases between them. The CDR3 has 15 amino acids. CDR3 sequence (DNA): TGTGCCAGCAGCTCCAAAGCAGGGGCCAACACTGAAGCTTTCTTT. Amino acids: CASSSKAGANTEAFF.

The chain couples TRBV7-2 to TRBJ1-4; TRBD1 matches 7 bases. CDR3 length equals 16 residues. V lost 0 bases and J lost 0; bases outside the gene matches: 1. The germline V gene has CDR1 SGHTA and CDR2 FQGNSA. The CDR3 reads CASSLAGQATNEKLFF. The CDR3 region has the DNA TGTGCCAGCAGCTTAGCTGGACAGGCAACTAATGAAAAACTGTTTTTT.

This clone is a singleton in its sample. The identical CDR3 is also encoded by other nucleotide sequences in the sample. This chain uses TRBV18 with TRBJ2-3; D may be TRBD2 (5 bases). Germline CDR1 is KGHSH and CDR2 is LQKENI. This CDR3 is built from 16 residues. V lost 1 base and J 3 bases, leaving 14 bases between the germline ends. The CDR3 DNA reads TGTGCCAGCTCACCACGGAGGCCCGGTGCTACAGATACGCAGTATTTT. It is translated as CASSPRRPGATDTQYF.

The genes are TRBV7-3 and TRBJ2-7; 9 positions match TRBD1. Germline-derived CDR1 and CDR2 are SGHTA and FQGTGA. This CDR3 contains 15 residues. Trimming cost V 5 bases and J 4 bases; bases outside gene matches: 9. The CDR3 loop reads CASSLNSGTGYEQYF. Here the CDR3 DNA reads TGTGCCAGCAGCCTGAATTCCGGGACAGGGTACGAGCAGTACTTC.

The chain joins TRBV30 to TRBJ1-6; 7 nucleotides match TRBD1. V lost 6 bases and J lost 4; bases outside the gene matches: 9. The CDR3 length is 15 residues. Looked up from germline, CDR1 is GTSNPN and CDR2 is SVGIG (reference sequence). CDR3 protein: CACSRDSRYNSPLHF. In nucleotides, the CDR3 is TGTGCCTGTTCTCGGGACAGCCGTTATAATTCACCCCTCCACTTT. The whole variable domain, filled in from reference TRBV30 and TRBJ1-6, reads SQTIHQWPATLVQPVGSPLSLECTVEGTSNPNLYWYRQAAGRGLQLLFYSVGIGQISSEVPQNLSASRPQDRQFILSSKKLLLSDSGFYLCACSRDSRYNSPLHFGNGTRLTVT.

V and J are TRBV7-9 and TRBJ1-2; 7 bases match TRBD1. V trimming: 1 base; J trimming: 8 bases; junction bases outside the gene matches: 10. This CDR3 has 15 amino acids. Looked up from germline, CDR1 is SEHNR and CDR2 is FQNEAQ (reference sequence). DNA of the CDR3: TGTGCCAGCAGCTTAGTAGCAGGGGGAAACTCGGGCTACACCTTC. Protein: CASSLVAGGNSGYTF. Drawing the rest from reference TRBV7-9 and TRBJ1-2, the complete variable domain is DTGVSQNPRHKITKRGQNVTFRCDPISEHNRLYWYRQTLGQGPEFLTYFQNEAQLEKSRLLSDRFSAERPKGSFSTLEIQRTEQGDSAMYLCASSLVAGGNSGYTFGSGTRLTVV.

J is TRBJ2-5 and V is TRBV20-1; D possibly corresponds to TRBD2 (6 bases). CDR3 length equals 13 residues. V was shortened by 3 bases and J by 3 bases, with 11 bases between the two germline ends. The V gene's germline CDR1 is DFQATT and CDR2 SNEGSKA (reference sequence). CDR3 region: CSASSGPKETQYF. The DNA for the CDR3 is TGCAGTGCTAGTAGCGGCCCCAAAGAGACCCAGTACTTC.

This clone was observed a few times. This chain connects TRBV5-6 to TRBJ2-7; D gene unclear. The CDR3 runs 14 residues. V lost 1 base, J lost 3 bases, and 11 bases lay in between. CDR1 and CDR2 from the germline V gene are SGHDT and YYEEEE. CDR3 amino acids: CASSLSQVGYEQYF. In nucleotides, the CDR3 is TGTGCCAGCAGCTTGTCCCAGGTCGGCTACGAGCAGTACTTC.

CDR3 DNA: TGTGCCACCAGCAGAGATGGGTCTGGGGCCAACGTCCTGACTTTC. As protein: CATSRDGSGANVLTF. J is TRBJ2-6 and V is TRBV15; D call uncertain. The CDR3 covers 15 residues. Per germline, CDR1 LNHNV and CDR2 YYDKDF (reference sequence). V dropped 0 bases and J dropped 1 base, with 4 bases sitting between them.

The chain has TRBV5-6 and TRBJ2-5; TRBD2 matches at 14 bases. Germline V gives CDR1 SGHDT, CDR2 YYEEEE. Trimming cost V 4 bases and J 5 bases; bases outside gene matches: 4. The CDR3 is 15 amino acids. CDR3 sequence reads: CASSRGLAGAETQYF. In nucleotides, the CDR3 is TGTGCCAGCAGCCGGGGACTAGCGGGAGCCGAGACCCAGTACTTC.

The chain uses TRBV21-1 and TRBJ1-5. TRBV21-1 is a pseudogene segment. CDR3 length equals 15 residues. In DNA, the CDR3 is TGTGCCAGCAGCCCAGGAGGGGGAAGGCGGCAGCCCCAGCATTTT. Translated: CASSPGGGRRQPQHF.

CDR3 sequence reads: CASSQPRDTQYF. CDR3 DNA sequence: TGTGCCAGCAGCCAACCCAGGGATACGCAGTATTTT. The chain has TRBV3-1 (or the pseudogene TRBV3-2) and TRBJ2-3, with D hard to call. Germline CDR1 is LGHDT and CDR2 is YNNKEL (reference sequence). CDR3 length: 12 residues. V was clipped by 2 bases and J by 6 bases, with 6 bases between them.

The chain has TRBV4-2 and TRBJ1-3; D gene uncertain. V shed 0 bases and J shed 4 bases, with 4 bases lying between them. Germline assignment: CDR1 LGHNA and CDR2 YNFKEQ. The CDR3 is 13 residues long. The CDR3 DNA sequence: TGTGCCAGCAGCCAAGATCAAGGAAACACCATATATTTT. It yields the protein CASSQDQGNTIYF.

The chain employs TRBV13 and TRBJ2-7, with no clear D. V lost 1 base and J lost 7, with 8 bases in between. The germline V gene has CDR1 PRHDT and CDR2 FYEKMQ (reference sequence). The CDR3 loop spans 12 amino acids. For the CDR3, the DNA is TGTGCCAGCAGCTTAGCTCTCTCGGAGCAGTACTTC. Protein sequence: CASSLALSEQYF. Complete variable domain (other parts from reference TRBV13 and TRBJ2-7): AAGVIQSPRHLIKEKRETATLKCYPIPRHDTVYWYQQGPGQDPQFLISFYEKMQSDKGSIPDRFSAQQFSDYHSELNMSSLELGDSALYFCASSLALSEQYFGPGTRLTVT.

This clone was recorded once. V and J are TRBV6-5 and TRBJ2-1; no definite D call. The length of the CDR3 is 11 residues. The ends were cut back, 6 bases at V and 5 bases at J, with 5 bases in the middle. Per germline, CDR1 MNHEY and CDR2 SVGAGI. CDR3 nucleotide sequence: TGTGCCAGCAGCCGTCACAATGAGCAGTTCTTC. This sequence encodes CASSRHNEQFF.

CDR3 in amino acids: CSARVGATQYF. CDR3 sequence (DNA): TGCAGTGCCAGGGTAGGAGCAACTCAGTACTTC. The chain combines TRBV20-1 with TRBJ2-4; tentative D call: TRBD1 (5 bases). From germline, CDR1 is DFQATT and CDR2 SNEGSKA (reference sequence). Trimming pared 6 bases from V and 12 bases from J, leaving 15 bases between. The CDR3 contains 11 residues.

The V call is TRBV18, the J call TRBJ2-7; D may be TRBD1 or TRBD2 (6 bases each). The CDR3 runs to 14 residues. The V end was cut by 3 bases, the J end by 3 bases, with 12 bases between. CDR1 KGHSH and CDR2 LQKENI come from the germline V gene. The CDR3 nucleotides are TGTGCCAGCTCACCCCGAGGGGGGCGCTACGAGCAGTACTTC. Protein product: CASSPRGGRYEQYF.

The chain couples TRBV28 to TRBJ2-2, with unresolved D. There are 12 residues in the CDR3. V lost 2 bases and J 9 bases, leaving 7 bases between the germline ends. Germline CDR1 is MDHEN and CDR2 is SYDVKM. The CDR3 protein is CASSLPYRELFF. CDR3 bases: TGTGCCAGCAGTTTACCGTACCGGGAGCTGTTTTTT.

The chain combines TRBV19 with TRBJ2-3, with TRBD2 matching 9 bases. The J segment lost 0 bases and the V segment lost 6 bases, leaving 10 bases of the junction unmatched. CDR1 is LNHDA, CDR2 SQIVND, per germline (reference sequence). The CDR3 is made up of 17 amino acids. The CDR3 nucleotides read TGTGCCAGTAGGAATAAAGAGGCGGGAGGGAGCACAGATACGCAGTATTTT. Protein: CASRNKEAGGSTDTQYF.